The 11 T cell receptor beta chains reported below all come from one sample, sequenced in a study of shared clonotypes between healthy human individuals. The repertoire was sequenced with immunoSEQ multiplex PCR; TCRdb's copy has only in-frame clones and lacks some. The sample carries about 330,000 clones, around 86% recorded once. Material: memory CD8+ T cells sorted from blood. Documented subset: CD45RO+ cells pooled with CCR7-negative TemRA cells. Every receptor here comes from a young man in good health.

The chain employs TRBV27 and TRBJ1-2; 11 bases line up with TRBD1. The CDR3 totals 16 residues. After removal of 3 bases from V and 1 base from J, the junction contained 4 bases not matched to a gene. Germline values: CDR1 MNHEY, CDR2 SMNVEV (reference sequence). The CDR3 bases are TGTGCCAGCAGTTTCGGGACAGGGGGATTTAACTATGGCTACACCTTC. Protein product: CASSFGTGGFNYGYTF.

The chain has TRBV28 and TRBJ2-1; D may be TRBD2 (6 bases). Trimming cost V 6 bases and J 2 bases, with 14 bases left between them. The germline V gene encodes CDR1 MDHEN and CDR2 SYDVKM. This CDR3 comprises 15 residues. The CDR3 reads CASSPGTLAYNEQFF. The CDR3 DNA sequence: TGTGCCAGCAGCCCTGGGACTCTTGCCTACAATGAGCAGTTCTTC.

This chain uses TRBV11-1 with TRBJ1-2; D gene uncertain. The CDR3 consists of 16 residues. Germline V gives CDR1 SGHAT, CDR2 FQDESV (reference sequence). V lost 5 bases, J lost 5 bases, and 21 bases lay in between. The chain's CDR3 is CASSPDAQEDPYGYTF. CDR3 DNA: TGTGCCAGCAGCCCCGATGCCCAAGAGGACCCGTATGGCTACACCTTC.

The chain carries TRBV5-1 and TRBJ1-2, with 11 positions matching TRBD1. V shed 1 base, J shed 5 bases, and the junction held 4 bases outside the gene matches. Germline assignment: CDR1 SGHRS and CDR2 YFSETQ. CDR3 length: 15 amino acids. The CDR3 region is CASSLLGQGAYGYTF. CDR3 DNA: TGCGCCAGCAGCTTGCTTGGACAGGGGGCATATGGCTACACCTTC. The entire variable domain, with the rest obtained from reference TRBV5-1 and TRBJ1-2, is as follows: KAGVTQTPRYLIKTRGQQVTLSCSPISGHRSVSWYQQTPGQGLQFLFEYFSETQRNKGNFPGRFSGRQFSNSRSEMNVSTLELGDSALYLCASSLLGQGAYGYTFGSGTRLTVV.

The V call is TRBV5-1, the J call TRBJ2-5, with a weak D call TRBD1 (6 bases). Germline V gene lookup returns CDR1 SGHRS and CDR2 YFSETQ. The CDR3 is 14 residues long. V was pared by 3 bases and J by 1 base, with 10 bases between. The DNA of the CDR3 is TGCGCCAGCAGCTCCTACAGGGTCCAAGAGACCCAGTACTTC. Translation: CASSSYRVQETQYF.

V and J are TRBV6-5 and TRBJ1-1; D gene uncertain. V was shortened by 7 bases and J by 6 bases, with 9 bases between the two germline ends. Germline CDR1 reads MNHEY; CDR2 reads SVGAGI. The CDR3 covers 11 residues. CDR3 in DNA: TGTGCCAGCACCGCCGGGGCTGAAGCTTTCTTT. Translation: CASTAGAEAFF.

J is TRBJ1-1 and V is TRBV9, with TRBD1 as a possible D gene (5 bases). Germline CDR1 and CDR2: SGDLS and YYNGEE. Trimming left V 0 bases short and J 2 bases short, with 14 bases between. The CDR3 spans 16 residues. CDR3 protein: CASSVDHRRGNTEAFF. The DNA for the CDR3 is TGTGCCAGCAGCGTAGACCATCGAAGGGGTAACACTGAAGCTTTCTTT.

This chain connects TRBV7-9 to TRBJ2-2; D possibly corresponds to TRBD1 (6 bases). This CDR3 is built from 16 residues. Trimming cost V 3 bases and J 3 bases, with 14 bases left between them. The germline V gene has CDR1 SEHNR and CDR2 FQNEAQ (reference sequence). The CDR3, as DNA: TGTGCCAGCAGCTTGCCTGGACAGTTTTACACCGGGGAGCTGTTTTTT. It yields the protein CASSLPGQFYTGELFF.

The V gene is TRBV10-1, the J gene TRBJ2-7; 10 bases agree with TRBD1. Per germline, CDR1 WNHNN and CDR2 SYGVQD (reference sequence). The J segment lost 3 bases and the V segment lost 4 bases, leaving 6 bases of the junction unmatched. This CDR3 contains 15 residues. The chain's CDR3 is CASSGGTGADYEQYF. The CDR3 nucleotides read TGCGCCAGCAGTGGGGGGACAGGGGCGGACTACGAGCAGTACTTC.

This clone was seen just once. This CDR3 reads CASSQARPGPYDTEAFF. CDR3 DNA: TGTGCCAGCAGCCAAGCCCGCCCAGGGCCCTATGACACTGAAGCTTTCTTT. The V and J genes are TRBV14 and TRBJ1-1; a possible D gene is TRBD1 (5 bases). CDR3 size: 17 residues. Trimming removed 1 base at V and 3 bases at J, with 18 bases between. The germline V gene has CDR1 SGHDN and CDR2 FVKESK.

The CDR3 region is CASSTATSGSPGELFF. The CDR3 region has the DNA TGTGCCAGCAGCACAGCTACTAGCGGGAGCCCCGGGGAGCTGTTTTTT. The J gene is TRBJ2-2, the V gene TRBV7-4; 11 bases map to TRBD2. Trimming at V came to 5 bases and at J to 6 bases, leaving 8 bases not matched to a gene. Germline V gene sequence: CDR1 SGHVT, CDR2 SQSDAQ. The CDR3 has 16 residues.